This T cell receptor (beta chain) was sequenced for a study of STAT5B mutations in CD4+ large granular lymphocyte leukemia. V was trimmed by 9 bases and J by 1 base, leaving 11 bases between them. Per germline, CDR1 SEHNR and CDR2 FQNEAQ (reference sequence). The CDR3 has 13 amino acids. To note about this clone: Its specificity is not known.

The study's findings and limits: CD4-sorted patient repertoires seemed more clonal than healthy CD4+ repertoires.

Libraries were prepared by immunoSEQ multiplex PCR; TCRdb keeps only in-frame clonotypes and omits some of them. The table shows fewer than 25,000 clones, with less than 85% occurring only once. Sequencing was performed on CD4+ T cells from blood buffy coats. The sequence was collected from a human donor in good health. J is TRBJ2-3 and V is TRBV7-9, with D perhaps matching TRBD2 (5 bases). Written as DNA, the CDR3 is TGTGCCAGTAGAGGGTCGGGCACAGATACGCAGTATTTT. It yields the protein CASRGSGTDTQYF.